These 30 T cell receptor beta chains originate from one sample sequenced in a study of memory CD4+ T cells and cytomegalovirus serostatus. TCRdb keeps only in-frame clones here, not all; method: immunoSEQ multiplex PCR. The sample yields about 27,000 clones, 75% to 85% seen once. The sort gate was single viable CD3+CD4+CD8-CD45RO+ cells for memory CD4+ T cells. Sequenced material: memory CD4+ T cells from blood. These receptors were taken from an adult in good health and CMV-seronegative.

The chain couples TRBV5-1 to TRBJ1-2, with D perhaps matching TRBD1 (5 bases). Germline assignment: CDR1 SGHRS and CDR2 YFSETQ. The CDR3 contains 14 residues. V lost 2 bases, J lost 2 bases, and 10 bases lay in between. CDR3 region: CASSLNSGNYGYTF. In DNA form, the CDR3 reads TGCGCCAGCAGCTTAAATTCAGGGAACTATGGCTACACCTTC. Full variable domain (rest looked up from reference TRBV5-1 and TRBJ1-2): KAGVTQTPRYLIKTRGQQVTLSCSPISGHRSVSWYQQTPGQGLQFLFEYFSETQRNKGNFPGRFSGRQFSNSRSEMNVSTLELGDSALYLCASSLNSGNYGYTFGSGTRLTVV.

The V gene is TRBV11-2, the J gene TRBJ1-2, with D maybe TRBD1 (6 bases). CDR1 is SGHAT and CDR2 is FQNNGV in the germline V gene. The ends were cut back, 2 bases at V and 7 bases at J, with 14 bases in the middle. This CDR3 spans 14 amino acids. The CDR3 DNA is TGTGCCAGCAGCTTATCGCGGGGGGCCAGTGGCTACACCTTC. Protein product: CASSLSRGASGYTF.

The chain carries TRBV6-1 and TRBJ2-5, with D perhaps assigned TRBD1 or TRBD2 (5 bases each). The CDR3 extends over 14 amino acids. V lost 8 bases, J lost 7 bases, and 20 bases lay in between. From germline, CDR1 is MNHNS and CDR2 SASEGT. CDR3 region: CASRFRGRLRTQYF. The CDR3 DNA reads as TGTGCCAGCCGATTCCGGGGCCGTTTACGGACCCAGTACTTC.

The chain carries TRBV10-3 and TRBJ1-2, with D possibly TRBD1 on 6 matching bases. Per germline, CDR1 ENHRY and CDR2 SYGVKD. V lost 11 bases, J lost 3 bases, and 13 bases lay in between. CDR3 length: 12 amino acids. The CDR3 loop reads CAYRVADYGYTF. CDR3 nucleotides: TGTGCCTACAGGGTAGCGGACTATGGCTACACCTTC.

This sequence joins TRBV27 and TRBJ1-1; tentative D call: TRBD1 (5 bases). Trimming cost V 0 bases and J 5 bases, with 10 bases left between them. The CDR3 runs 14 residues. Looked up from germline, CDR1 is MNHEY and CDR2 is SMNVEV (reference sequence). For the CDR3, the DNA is TGTGCCAGCAGTTTATCGCACGGGGGGACTGAAGCTTTCTTT. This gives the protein CASSLSHGGTEAFF.

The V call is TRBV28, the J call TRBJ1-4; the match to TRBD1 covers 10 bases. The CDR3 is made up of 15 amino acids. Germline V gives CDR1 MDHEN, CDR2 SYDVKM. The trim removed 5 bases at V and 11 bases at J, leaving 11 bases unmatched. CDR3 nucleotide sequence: TGTGCCAGCAGTATCCCCGGGACAGGGGTCGAGAAACTGTTTTTT. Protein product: CASSIPGTGVEKLFF.

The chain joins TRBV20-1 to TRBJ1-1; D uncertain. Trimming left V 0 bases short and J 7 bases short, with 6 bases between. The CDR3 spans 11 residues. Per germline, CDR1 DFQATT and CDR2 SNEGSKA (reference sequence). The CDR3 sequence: CSARDYNEAFF. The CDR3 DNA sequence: TGCAGTGCTAGAGATTATAATGAAGCTTTCTTT.

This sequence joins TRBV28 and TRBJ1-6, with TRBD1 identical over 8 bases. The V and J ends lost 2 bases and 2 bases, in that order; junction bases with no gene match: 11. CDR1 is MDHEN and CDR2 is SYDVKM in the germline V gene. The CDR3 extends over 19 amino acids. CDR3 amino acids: CASSLPLRQGNPYNSPLHF. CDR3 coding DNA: TGTGCCAGCAGTTTACCCCTCCGACAGGGGAACCCCTATAATTCACCCCTCCACTTT. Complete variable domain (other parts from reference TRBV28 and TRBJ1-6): DVKVTQSSRYLVKRTGEKVFLECVQDMDHENMFWYRQDPGLGLRLIYFSYDVKMKEKGDIPEGYSVSREKKERFSLILESASTNQTSMYLCASSLPLRQGNPYNSPLHFGNGTRLTVT.

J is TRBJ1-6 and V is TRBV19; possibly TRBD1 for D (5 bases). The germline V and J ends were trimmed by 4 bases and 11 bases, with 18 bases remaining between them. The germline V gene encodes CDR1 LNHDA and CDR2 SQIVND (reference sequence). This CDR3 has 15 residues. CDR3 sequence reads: CASSTWGGDLPPLHF. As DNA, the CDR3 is TGTGCCAGTAGTACCTGGGGGGGGGATCTTCCACCCCTCCACTTT.

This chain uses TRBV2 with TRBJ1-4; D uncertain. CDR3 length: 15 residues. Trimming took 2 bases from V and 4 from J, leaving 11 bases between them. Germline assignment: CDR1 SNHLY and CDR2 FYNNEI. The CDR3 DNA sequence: TGTGCCAGCAGTGAATCCGGACTTTATAATGAAAAACTGTTTTTT. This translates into CASSESGLYNEKLFF. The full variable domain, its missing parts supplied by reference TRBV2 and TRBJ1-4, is EPEVTQTPSHQVTQMGQEVILRCVPISNHLYFYWYRQILGQKVEFLVSFYNNEISEKSEIFDDQFSVERPDGSNFTLKIRSTKLEDSAMYFCASSESGLYNEKLFFGSGTQLSVL.

The CDR3 loop reads CASTGQAGGENIQYF. The DNA of the CDR3 is TGTGCCAGCACCGGACAGGCCGGTGGGGAAAACATTCAGTACTTC. V gene TRBV19 combines with J gene TRBJ2-4; 7 positions agree with TRBD1. Germline V CDR1 and CDR2: LNHDA, SQIVND (reference sequence). Trimming cost V 9 bases and J 5 bases; bases outside gene matches: 13. This CDR3 is 15 amino acids long.

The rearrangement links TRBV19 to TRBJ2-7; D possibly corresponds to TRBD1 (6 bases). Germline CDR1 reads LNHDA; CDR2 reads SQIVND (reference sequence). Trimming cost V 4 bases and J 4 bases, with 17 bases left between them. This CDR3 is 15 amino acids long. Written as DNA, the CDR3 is TGTGCCAGTAGTAGACTCGACAGAGGGGGTTACGAGCAGTACTTC. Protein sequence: CASSRLDRGGYEQYF.

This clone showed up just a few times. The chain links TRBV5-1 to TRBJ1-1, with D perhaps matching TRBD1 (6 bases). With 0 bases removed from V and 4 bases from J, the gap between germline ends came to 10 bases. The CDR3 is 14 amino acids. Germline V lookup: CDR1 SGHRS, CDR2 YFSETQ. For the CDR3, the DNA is TGCGCCAGCAGCTTGGGGGCAGGGGTCACTGAAGCTTTCTTT. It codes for CASSLGAGVTEAFF.

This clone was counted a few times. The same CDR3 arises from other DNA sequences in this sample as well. This CDR3 is CASRDSSYEQYF. The CDR3 bases are TGTGCCAGCCGGGACAGCTCCTACGAGCAGTACTTC. The chain links TRBV27 to TRBJ2-7, with 7 bases that match TRBD1. V shed 8 bases and J 0 bases; nucleotides not matched to a gene: 1. Per germline, CDR1 MNHEY and CDR2 SMNVEV (reference sequence). This CDR3 spans 12 amino acids.

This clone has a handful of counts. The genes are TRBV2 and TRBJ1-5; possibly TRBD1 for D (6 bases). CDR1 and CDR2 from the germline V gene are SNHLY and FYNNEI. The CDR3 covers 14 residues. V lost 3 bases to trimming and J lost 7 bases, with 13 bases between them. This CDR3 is CASSEPGVGQPQHF. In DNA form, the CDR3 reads TGTGCCAGCAGTGAGCCAGGGGTAGGGCAGCCCCAGCATTTT.

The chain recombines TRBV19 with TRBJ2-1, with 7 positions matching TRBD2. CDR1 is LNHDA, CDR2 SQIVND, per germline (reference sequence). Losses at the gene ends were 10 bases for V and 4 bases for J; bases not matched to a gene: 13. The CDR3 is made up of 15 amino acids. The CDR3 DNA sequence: TGTGCCACCCGGGCGGGGGTAGGAGGATACAATGAGCAGTTCTTC. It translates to CATRAGVGGYNEQFF.

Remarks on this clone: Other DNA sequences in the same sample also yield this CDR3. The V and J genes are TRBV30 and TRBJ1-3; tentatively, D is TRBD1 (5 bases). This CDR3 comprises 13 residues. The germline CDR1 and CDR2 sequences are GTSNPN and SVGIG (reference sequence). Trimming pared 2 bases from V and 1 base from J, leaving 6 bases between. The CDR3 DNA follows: TGTGCCTGGAGTTCAGGGTCTGGAAACACCATATATTTT. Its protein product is CAWSSGSGNTIYF. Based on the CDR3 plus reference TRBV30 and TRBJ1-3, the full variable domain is SQTIHQWPATLVQPVGSPLSLECTVEGTSNPNLYWYRQAAGRGLQLLFYSVGIGQISSEVPQNLSASRPQDRQFILSSKKLLLSDSGFYLCAWSSGSGNTIYFGEGSWLTVV.

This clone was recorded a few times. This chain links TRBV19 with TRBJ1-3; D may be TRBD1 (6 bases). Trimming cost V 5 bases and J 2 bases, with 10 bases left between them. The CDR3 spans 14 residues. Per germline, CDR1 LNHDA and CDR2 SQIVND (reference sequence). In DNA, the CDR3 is TGTGCCAGTAGTGTTTGGGGGCCTGGAAACACCATATATTTT. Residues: CASSVWGPGNTIYF.

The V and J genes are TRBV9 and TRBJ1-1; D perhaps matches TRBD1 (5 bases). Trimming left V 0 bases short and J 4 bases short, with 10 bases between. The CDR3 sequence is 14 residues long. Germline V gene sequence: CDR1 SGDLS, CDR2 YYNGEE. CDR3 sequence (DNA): TGTGCCAGCAGCGTAGGAGCTGGGGCCACTGAAGCTTTCTTT. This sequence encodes CASSVGAGATEAFF.

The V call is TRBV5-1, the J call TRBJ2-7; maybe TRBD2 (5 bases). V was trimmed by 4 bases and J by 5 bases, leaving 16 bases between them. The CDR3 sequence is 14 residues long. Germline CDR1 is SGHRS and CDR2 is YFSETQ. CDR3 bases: TGCGCCAGCAGCGAGGGCCCCAGAAGCCACGAGCAGTACTTC. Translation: CASSEGPRSHEQYF.

CDR3 sequence (DNA): TGTGCCAGCAGTTTAATCGGGGGATCAATGGGCTACACCTTC. It is translated as CASSLIGGSMGYTF. The V and J genes are TRBV28 and TRBJ1-2; perhaps TRBD1 as D (5 bases). The germline V gene encodes CDR1 MDHEN and CDR2 SYDVKM. CDR3 size: 14 residues. V was trimmed by 2 bases and J by 8 bases, leaving 15 bases between them.

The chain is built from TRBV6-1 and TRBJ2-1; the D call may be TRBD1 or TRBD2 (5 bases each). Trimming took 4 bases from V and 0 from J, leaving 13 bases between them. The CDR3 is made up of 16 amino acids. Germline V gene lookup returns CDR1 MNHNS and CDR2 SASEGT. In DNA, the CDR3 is TGTGCCAGCAGTGGGGGACGGATGAGCTCCTACAATGAGCAGTTCTTC. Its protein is CASSGGRMSSYNEQFF.

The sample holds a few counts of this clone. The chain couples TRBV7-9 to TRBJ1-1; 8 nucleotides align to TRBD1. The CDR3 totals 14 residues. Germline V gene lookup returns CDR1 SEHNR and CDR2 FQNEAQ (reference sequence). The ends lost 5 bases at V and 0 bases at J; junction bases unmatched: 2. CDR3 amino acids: CASSGQGMNTEAFF. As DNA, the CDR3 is TGTGCCAGCAGCGGACAGGGCATGAACACTGAAGCTTTCTTT.

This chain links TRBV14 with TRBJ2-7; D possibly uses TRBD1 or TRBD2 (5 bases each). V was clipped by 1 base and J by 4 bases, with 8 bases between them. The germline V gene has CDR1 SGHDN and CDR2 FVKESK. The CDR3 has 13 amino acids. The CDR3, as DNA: TGTGCCAGCAGCCAAGTCGAGGGGTACGAGCAGTACTTC. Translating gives CASSQVEGYEQYF.

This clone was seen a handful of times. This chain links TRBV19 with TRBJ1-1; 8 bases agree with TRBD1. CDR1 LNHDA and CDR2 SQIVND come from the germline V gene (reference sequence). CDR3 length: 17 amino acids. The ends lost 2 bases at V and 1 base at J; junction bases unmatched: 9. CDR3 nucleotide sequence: TGTGCCAGTAGTATATTCGTCTCAGGGGGCCAGAACACTGAAGCTTTCTTT. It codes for CASSIFVSGGQNTEAFF.

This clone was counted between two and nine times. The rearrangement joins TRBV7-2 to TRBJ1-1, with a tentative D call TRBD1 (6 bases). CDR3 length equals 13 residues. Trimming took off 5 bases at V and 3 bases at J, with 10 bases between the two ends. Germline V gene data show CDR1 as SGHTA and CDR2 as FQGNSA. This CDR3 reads CASSRRGDTEAFF. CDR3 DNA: TGTGCCAGCAGCCGCAGGGGAGACACTGAAGCTTTCTTT.

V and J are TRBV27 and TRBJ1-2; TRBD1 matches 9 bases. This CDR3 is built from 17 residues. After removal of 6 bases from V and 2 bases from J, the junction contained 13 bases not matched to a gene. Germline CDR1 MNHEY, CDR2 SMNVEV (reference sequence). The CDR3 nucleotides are TGTGCCAGCAGCCCCAGCCACTTGACAGGGGGGAACTATGGCTACACCTTC. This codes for CASSPSHLTGGNYGYTF.

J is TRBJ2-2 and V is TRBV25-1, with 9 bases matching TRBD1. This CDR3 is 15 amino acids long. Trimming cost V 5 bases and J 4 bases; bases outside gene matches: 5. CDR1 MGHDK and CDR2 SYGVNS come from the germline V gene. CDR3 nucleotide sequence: TGTGCCAGCAGTTACGGGACAGGGTTCACCGGGGAGCTGTTTTTT. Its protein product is CASSYGTGFTGELFF.

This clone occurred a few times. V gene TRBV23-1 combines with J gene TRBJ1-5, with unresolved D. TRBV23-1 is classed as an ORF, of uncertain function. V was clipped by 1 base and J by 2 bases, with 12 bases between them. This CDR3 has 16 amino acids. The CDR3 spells CASSQLGKEGNQPQHF. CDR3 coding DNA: TGCGCCAGCAGTCAATTAGGGAAGGAGGGCAATCAGCCCCAGCATTTT.

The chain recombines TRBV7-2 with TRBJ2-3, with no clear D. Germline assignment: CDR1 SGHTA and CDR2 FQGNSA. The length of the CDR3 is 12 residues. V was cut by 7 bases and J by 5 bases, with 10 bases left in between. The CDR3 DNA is TGTGCCAGCACCAAACTGGGAGATACGCAGTATTTT. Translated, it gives CASTKLGDTQYF.